The 18 T cell receptor beta chains in this list originate from one sample, sequenced in a study of CD8 T cells in Susac syndrome. RNA was extracted with the RNeasy kit, and a quantity of roughly 0.5 to 1 ug was reverse transcribed using random hexamers. TCRdb re-called the immunoSEQ multiplex PCR reads through MiXCR, storing one row per CDR3 protein. The sample lists about 130,000 distinct CDR3 sequences, approximately 93% occurring once. Sequenced material: CD8+ T cells from PBMCs. These receptor sequences come from a human donor with multiple sclerosis.

The chain joins TRBV5-1 to TRBJ2-1; 7 nucleotides match TRBD2. Germline assignment: CDR1 SGHRS and CDR2 YFSETQ. The length of the CDR3 is 14 residues. J lost 5 bases, V lost 6 bases, and 8 bases had no gene match. The CDR3: CASIRGLGDNEQFF. The CDR3 DNA follows: TGCGCCAGCATAAGAGGACTAGGGGACAATGAGCAGTTCTTC. Filled out from reference TRBV5-1 and TRBJ2-1, the complete variable domain reads KAGVTQTPRYLIKTRGQQVTLSCSPISGHRSVSWYQQTPGQGLQFLFEYFSETQRNKGNFPGRFSGRQFSNSRSEMNVSTLELGDSALYLCASIRGLGDNEQFFGPGTRLTVL.

The chain carries TRBV6-1 and TRBJ2-5, with D perhaps matching TRBD1 (6 bases). In germline, CDR1 is MNHNS, CDR2 SASEGT. CDR3 length: 13 amino acids. Trimming stripped 4 bases from V and 3 bases from J, with 9 bases between. The CDR3 coding sequence is TGTGCCAGCAGTGTTCAGGGGAAAGAGACCCAGTACTTC. It translates to CASSVQGKETQYF.

The chain combines TRBV12-3 or TRBV12-4 with TRBJ1-2; D ambiguous. The V and J ends lost 5 bases and 0 bases respectively, with 13 bases between them. The CDR3 sequence is 15 residues long. The CDR3: CASSASEGANYGYTF. In DNA form, the CDR3 reads TGTGCCAGCAGTGCTTCGGAAGGAGCTAACTATGGCTACACCTTC.

V usage is TRBV12-5 and J usage is TRBJ2-7, with 9 bases matching TRBD1. Germline CDR1 and CDR2: LGHNT and FRNRAP. CDR3 length: 14 amino acids. Unmatched junction bases numbered 6, after V lost 6 bases and J lost 3 bases. CDR3 nucleotides: TGTGCTAGTGGCTCGACAGGGGGATTCTACGAGCAGTACTTC. It is translated as CASGSTGGFYEQYF.

V gene TRBV6-1 combines with J gene TRBJ1-2; 8 positions agree with TRBD1. The CDR3 length is 13 residues. V lost 10 bases to trimming and J lost 1 base; unmatched junction nucleotides: 5. The germline gives CDR1 MNHNS, CDR2 SASEGT. The CDR3 DNA follows: TGTGCCACCCAGGGGGCGCTTAACTATGGCTACACCTTC. This sequence encodes CATQGALNYGYTF.

The sample holds one count of this clonotype. The V and J genes are TRBV27 and TRBJ2-7, with 8 positions matching TRBD1. Trimming at V came to 3 bases and at J to 3 bases, leaving 4 bases not matched to a gene. The CDR3 has 14 amino acids. Germline V gene lookup returns CDR1 MNHEY and CDR2 SMNVEV (reference sequence). The CDR3 region is CASSLRTGSYEQYV. The CDR3 DNA follows: TGTGCCAGCAGTTTGAGGACAGGGAGCTACGAGCAGTACGTC.

CDR3 region: CASSQFRGSTDPQYF. The CDR3 DNA follows: TGTGCCAGCAGCCAATTCAGGGGATCCACAGATCCACAGTATTTT. The V call is TRBV16, the J call TRBJ2-3, with D possibly matching TRBD1 (6 bases). There are 15 residues in the CDR3. Trimming stripped 1 base from V and 12 bases from J, with 20 bases between. Germline-derived CDR1 and CDR2 are KGHSY and FQNENV.

V is TRBV18 and J is TRBJ1-1; the D is unclear. CDR3 length: 11 amino acids. The V gene lost 6 bases and the J gene lost 5 bases, with 7 bases spanning the gap. CDR1 and CDR2 (germline): KGHSH, LQKENI. CDR3 loop: CASSRETEAFF. The CDR3 DNA reads TGTGCCAGCTCCCGGGAGACTGAAGCTTTCTTT.

CDR3 bases: TGTGCCAGCAGCGCCGTAAGACAGGGGATTAGTGGCTACACCTTC. Its translation is CASSAVRQGISGYTF. The gene calls are TRBV9 and TRBJ1-2; 8 bases match TRBD1. The CDR3 loop spans 15 amino acids. Germline CDR1 SGDLS, CDR2 YYNGEE. The ends lost 3 bases at V and 7 bases at J; junction bases unmatched: 11.

The V and J genes are TRBV4-1 and TRBJ2-7; a possible D gene is TRBD2 (5 bases). This CDR3 region has 18 residues. CDR1 MGHRA and CDR2 YSYEKL come from the germline V gene. The V end was cut by 0 bases, the J end by 0 bases, with 18 bases between. CDR3 in amino acids: CASSQDKPRAAPSYEQYV. The CDR3 DNA follows: TGCGCCAGCAGCCAAGATAAGCCCCGAGCGGCCCCCTCCTACGAGCAGTACGTC.

This chain uses TRBV2 with TRBJ2-3; 9 nucleotides agree with TRBD2. This CDR3 is 15 amino acids long. Per germline, CDR1 SNHLY and CDR2 FYNNEI. Trimming at V came to 4 bases and at J to 5 bases, leaving 7 bases not matched to a gene. Here the CDR3 reads CASSVRGLARDTQYF. The CDR3 coding sequence is TGTGCCAGCAGTGTCAGGGGACTAGCAAGAGATACGCAGTATTTT.

The chain combines TRBV7-9 with TRBJ2-2, with D possibly being TRBD1 (6 bases). The CDR3 contains 17 residues. Germline CDR1 reads SEHNR; CDR2 reads FQNEAQ (reference sequence). V shed 5 bases and J shed 3 bases, with 19 bases lying between them. CDR3 nucleotides: TGTGCCAGCAGCCCCCAATCAGGGGTCCGGGACACCGGGGAGCTGTTTTTT. It codes for CASSPQSGVRDTGELFF.

The chain uses TRBV27 and TRBJ1-5, with unresolved D. Germline CDR1 and CDR2: MNHEY and SMNVEV (reference sequence). The V gene lost 3 bases and the J gene lost 7 bases, with 7 bases spanning the gap. There are 12 residues in the CDR3. CDR3 sequence reads: CASSFAGQPQHF. In DNA form, the CDR3 reads TGTGCCAGCAGTTTTGCGGGGCAGCCCCAGCATTTT.

This clonotype has just one count. J is TRBJ1-1 and V is TRBV28; TRBD1 matches at 7 bases. The CDR3 runs 14 residues. J lost 4 bases, V lost 6 bases, and 8 bases had no gene match. CDR1 and CDR2 from the germline V gene are MDHEN and SYDVKM. CDR3 bases: TGTGCCAGCAGCCATGACAGGGTCCCCACTGAAGCTTTCTTT. Encoded protein: CASSHDRVPTEAFF. The full variable domain, its missing parts supplied by reference TRBV28 and TRBJ1-1, is DVKVTQSSRYLVKRTGEKVFLECVQDMDHENMFWYRQDPGLGLRLIYFSYDVKMKEKGDIPEGYSVSREKKERFSLILESASTNQTSMYLCASSHDRVPTEAFFGQGTRLTVV.

The chain carries TRBV6-5 and TRBJ1-2; TRBD1 might be the D (5 bases). The CDR3 spans 13 residues. Trimming shortened V by 0 bases and J by 6 bases, and 8 bases separated the two germline ends. Germline V lookup: CDR1 MNHEY, CDR2 SVGAGI. The CDR3 DNA follows: TGTGCCAGCAGTTACTCGGGGGGAGATGGCTACACCTTC. Translated, it gives CASSYSGGDGYTF.

The chain couples TRBV27 to TRBJ1-1; 7 bases match TRBD1. The V segment lost 2 bases and the J segment 3 bases; nucleotides outside the gene matches: 12. Germline CDR1 reads MNHEY; CDR2 reads SMNVEV (reference sequence). This CDR3 has 17 residues. The chain's CDR3 is CASSLSWSGGGDTEAFF. The CDR3 DNA is TGTGCCAGCAGTTTAAGCTGGTCAGGGGGAGGTGACACTGAAGCTTTCTTT.

The V gene is TRBV7-2, the J gene TRBJ2-5, with D perhaps given as TRBD1 or TRBD2 (5 bases each). The CDR3 sequence is 17 residues long. Germline CDR1 SGHTA, CDR2 FQGNSA. V lost 3 bases and J lost 1, with 18 bases in between. CDR3 amino acids: CASSFGDHYLPQETQYF. Here the CDR3 DNA reads TGTGCCAGCAGCTTTGGGGACCACTACTTACCCCAAGAGACCCAGTACTTC.

The gene calls are TRBV9 and TRBJ2-3; tentatively, D is TRBD1 (5 bases). This CDR3 contains 14 residues. V shed 1 base and J shed 2 bases, with 8 bases lying between them. Germline V lookup: CDR1 SGDLS, CDR2 YYNGEE. CDR3 bases: TGTGCCAGCAGCGTAAGGGGCCACACAGATACGCAGTATTTT. Its protein is CASSVRGHTDTQYF.